The present T cell receptor beta chain was sequenced within a study of T cell responses to AZD1222 COVID-19 vaccine. Study-wide results and caveats: Repertoires were obtained only post-peak T cell response.

For this clone: As yet, its antigen is unknown.

CDR3 size: 18 residues. Germline V lookup: CDR1 SGHNT, CDR2 YYREEE (reference sequence). With V trimmed by 2 bases and J by 1 base, 14 bases remained unmatched. TCRdb's table, derived via immunoSEQ multiplex PCR, lists solely in-frame clones and lacks some. This table has roughly 180,000 clones, approximately 94% appearing once. The input for sequencing was peripheral blood, taken 28 days after the second AZD1222 dose. The V call is TRBV5-4, the J call TRBJ2-5, with 7 bases lining up with TRBD2. The clonotype originates from an adult who received the AZD1222 COVID-19 vaccine. Here the CDR3 DNA reads TGTGCCAGCAGCTTTCGACCCGCGCCACTAGCGACCCAAGAGACCCAGTACTTC. This translates into CASSFRPAPLATQETQYF.